The 20 T cell receptor beta chains reported below all come from one sample, sequenced in a study of cytomegalovirus exposure and HLA in healthy donors. Amplification used 60 Vbeta primers and 13 Jbeta primers. Clones were read by immunoSEQ multiplex PCR, and TCRdb kept only the in-frame ones, dropping some. The sample holds 150,000 to 170,000 clones; approximately 80% are singletons and the top ten take around 13%. Sequencing was carried out using PBMCs. Receptors originate from a man between 25 and 39 years old in good health and CMV-seropositive.

The V and J genes are TRBV6-6 and TRBJ2-7, with D maybe TRBD2 (5 bases). The CDR3 runs 14 residues. The V end lost 4 bases, the J end lost 2 bases, and 12 bases lay between the germline ends. Germline CDR1 MNHNY, CDR2 SVGAGI (reference sequence). The CDR3 region has the DNA TGTGCCAGCAGTTCCGGAGGCGCCACCTACGAGCAGTACTTC. Translating it yields CASSSGGATYEQYF.

V usage is TRBV15 and J usage is TRBJ2-5; maybe TRBD2 (6 bases). Trimming shortened V by 2 bases and J by 4 bases, and 11 bases separated the two germline ends. The CDR3 runs to 14 residues. Germline assignment: CDR1 LNHNV and CDR2 YYDKDF (reference sequence). The CDR3 bases are TGTGCCACCAGCAGAAGGAGGGCAGGAGAGACCCAGTACTTC. Its protein is CATSRRRAGETQYF.

The chain employs TRBV28 and TRBJ1-5; no reliable D call. CDR1 MDHEN and CDR2 SYDVKM come from the germline V gene. This CDR3 is 10 amino acids long. Trimming pared 8 bases from V and 16 bases from J, leaving 15 bases between. The CDR3: CASGEGRAHF. CDR3 bases: TGTGCCAGCGGGGAAGGGAGGGCCCATTTT. Drawing the rest from reference TRBV28 and TRBJ1-5, the complete variable domain is DVKVTQSSRYLVKRTGEKVFLECVQDMDHENMFWYRQDPGLGLRLIYFSYDVKMKEKGDIPEGYSVSREKKERFSLILESASTNQTSMYLCASGEGRAHFGDGTRLSIL.

The chain links TRBV9 to TRBJ2-7, with 10 bases aligning to TRBD2. The CDR3 is 15 residues long. From germline, CDR1 is SGDLS and CDR2 YYNGEE. Germline trimming cut 4 bases from V and 2 bases from J; bases unmatched to any gene: 6. This CDR3 is CASSPSGRGTYEQYF. The CDR3 bases are TGTGCCAGCAGCCCAAGCGGGAGGGGGACCTACGAGCAGTACTTC.

The rearrangement uses TRBV10-1 and TRBJ2-7; 12 positions match TRBD1. Trimming cost V 6 bases and J 5 bases; bases outside gene matches: 2. CDR1 is WNHNN and CDR2 is SYGVQD in the germline V gene (reference sequence). This CDR3 is built from 13 residues. CDR3 sequence (DNA): TGCGCCAGCAGCCGGGACAGGGGGCACGAGCAGTACTTC. It encodes CASSRDRGHEQYF.

The chain is built from TRBV9 and TRBJ1-1; 10 bases fit TRBD1. This CDR3 spans 18 amino acids. The junction had 11 bases not matched to a gene; V was cut back by 2 bases and J by 1 base. From germline, CDR1 is SGDLS and CDR2 YYNGEE. The CDR3 nucleotides read TGTGCCAGCAGCGTGGGCCAGGGACAGGGGAGGGCGAACACTGAAGCTTTCTTT. This sequence encodes CASSVGQGQGRANTEAFF. The full variable domain, in which reference TRBV9 and TRBJ1-1 provide the parts outside the CDR3, is DSGVTQTPKHLITATGQRVTLRCSPRSGDLSVYWYQQSLDQGLQFLIQYYNGEERAKGNILERFSAQQFPDLHSELNLSSLELGDSALYFCASSVGQGQGRANTEAFFGQGTRLTVV.

CDR3 nucleotides: TGTGCCAGCTCCCCGGTGGAAGTAGCGGGAGTCTACGAGCAGTACTTC. Its translation is CASSPVEVAGVYEQYF. The V call is TRBV28, the J call TRBJ2-7, with TRBD2 identical over 9 bases. Germline lookup yields CDR1 MDHEN and CDR2 SYDVKM. The CDR3 is 16 residues long. V lost 8 bases and J lost 3; bases outside the gene matches: 14.

V usage is TRBV23-1 and J usage is TRBJ1-1; D perhaps matches TRBD1 (5 bases). TRBV23-1 is treated as an ORF (open reading frame) with a function not yet certain. Deletions cut 4 bases from V and 7 bases from J, with 22 bases between. The CDR3 has 16 residues. The CDR3 region is CASSLPKGNEKNEAFF. In DNA form, the CDR3 reads TGCGCCAGCAGTCTCCCGAAGGGGAACGAGAAGAATGAAGCTTTCTTT.

The gene calls are TRBV5-1 and TRBJ1-1; TRBD1 is a possible D gene (6 bases). CDR1 is SGHRS and CDR2 is YFSETQ in the germline V gene. Trimming took 4 bases from V and 1 from J, leaving 14 bases between them. This CDR3 spans 15 amino acids. The CDR3 DNA reads TGCGCCAGCAGCCCCCGGACAGACCCGAACACTGAAGCTTTCTTT. Translating gives CASSPRTDPNTEAFF.

V gene TRBV19 combines with J gene TRBJ2-7; TRBD2 agrees at 11 bases. The length of the CDR3 is 15 residues. Trimming at V came to 5 bases and at J to 0 bases, leaving 3 bases not matched to a gene. Germline CDR1 LNHDA, CDR2 SQIVND (reference sequence). CDR3 region: CASSPGLADSYEQYF. The CDR3 bases are TGTGCCAGTAGTCCGGGACTAGCGGACTCCTACGAGCAGTACTTC.

V is TRBV28 and J is TRBJ2-2; possible D gene TRBD2, 5 bases. V gave up 7 bases and J gave up 6 bases, with 12 bases separating them. The CDR3 runs to 13 residues. Germline-derived CDR1 and CDR2 are MDHEN and SYDVKM. The CDR3 bases are TGTGCCAGCATCCGGGATCGGGCCGGGGAGCTGTTTTTT. It translates to CASIRDRAGELFF.

This clone occurred a few times. The chain has TRBV6-5 and TRBJ2-2, with a weak D call TRBD1 (6 bases). Germline V gene data show CDR1 as MNHEY and CDR2 as SVGAGI. V lost 0 bases to trimming and J lost 5 bases, with 10 bases between them. This CDR3 comprises 15 residues. DNA for the CDR3: TGTGCCAGCAGTTACTCAGGGGGTAGGACCGGGGAGCTGTTTTTT. Encoded protein: CASSYSGGRTGELFF.

V and J are TRBV5-4 and TRBJ2-1, with D unresolved. The CDR3 sequence is 15 residues long. Trimming removed 0 bases at V and 0 bases at J, with 7 bases between. Looked up from germline, CDR1 is SGHNT and CDR2 is YYREEE (reference sequence). CDR3 loop: CASSLDPSSYNEQFF. The CDR3, as DNA: TGTGCCAGCAGCTTGGACCCTAGCTCCTACAATGAGCAGTTCTTC.

The genes are TRBV5-4 and TRBJ2-5, with 9 bases identical to TRBD2. CDR3 length equals 15 residues. Per germline, CDR1 SGHNT and CDR2 YYREEE (reference sequence). V shed 2 bases and J 5 bases; nucleotides not matched to a gene: 7. The chain's CDR3 is CASSFSSGTGETQYF. The DNA for the CDR3 is TGTGCCAGCAGCTTTTCTAGCGGGACGGGCGAGACCCAGTACTTC. Full variable domain (outside the CDR3, taken from reference TRBV5-4 and TRBJ2-5): ETGVTQSPTHLIKTRGQQVTLRCSSQSGHNTVSWYQQALGQGPQFIFQYYREEENGRGNFPPRFSGLQFPNYSSELNVNALELDDSALYLCASSFSSGTGETQYFGPGTRLLVL.

This sequence joins TRBV28 and TRBJ1-1; 8 positions match TRBD1. The junction had 13 bases not matched to a gene; V was cut back by 6 bases and J by 1 base. The CDR3 has 17 amino acids. The germline V gene encodes CDR1 MDHEN and CDR2 SYDVKM. CDR3 sequence: CASRTGASGGRNTEAFF. The CDR3 DNA reads TGTGCCAGCAGGACCGGAGCGTCAGGGGGCCGGAACACTGAAGCTTTCTTT.

The V and J genes are TRBV7-2 and TRBJ2-2, with D possibly matching TRBD2 (5 bases). This CDR3 spans 15 amino acids. V lost 5 bases, J lost 1 base, and 11 bases lay in between. Germline CDR1 and CDR2: SGHTA and FQGNSA. The CDR3 DNA follows: TGTGCCAGCAGCCTAAACGGAGGGAACACCGGGGAGCTGTTTTTT. This codes for CASSLNGGNTGELFF.

The chain couples TRBV5-1 to TRBJ2-5; 7 nucleotides line up with TRBD1. The DNA end favors TRBJ2-7, so the J call may be wrong. The CDR3 runs 16 residues. Looked up from germline, CDR1 is SGHRS and CDR2 is YFSETQ. CDR3 DNA: TGCGCCAGCAGCTTGGCTTCGGTGACAGGGTCCTACGAGCAGTACTTC. Translating it yields CASSLASVTGSYEQYF.

The chain employs TRBV6-1 and TRBJ2-7, with TRBD2 identical over 8 bases. The CDR3 spans 13 residues. J gave up 3 bases and V 6 bases, and 4 bases lay outside the gene matches. Per the germline V gene, CDR1 is MNHNS and CDR2 is SASEGT. In DNA, the CDR3 is TGTGCCAGCAGGGCTAGCGGGCTCTACGAGCAGTACTTC. The encoded protein is CASRASGLYEQYF.

The CDR3 DNA reads TGTGCCAGCAGTTTATCGATGGGGCTAGCGGGAAGGGGTAACTTCTACGAGCAGTACTTC. Its translation: CASSLSMGLAGRGNFYEQYF. This sequence joins TRBV27 and TRBJ2-7, with 9 bases aligning to TRBD2. Germline V gives CDR1 MNHEY, CDR2 SMNVEV (reference sequence). Losses at the gene ends were 0 bases for V and 3 bases for J; bases not matched to a gene: 18. The CDR3 runs to 20 residues.

This clone was seen once. The chain uses TRBV10-3 and TRBJ1-6, with D tentatively TRBD1 (6 bases). CDR1 is ENHRY, CDR2 SYGVKD, per germline. Trimming cost V 6 bases and J 5 bases, with 11 bases left between them. The CDR3 covers 14 residues. The CDR3 DNA reads TGTGCCATCAGCTGGGGGCAGGATAATTCACCCCTCCACTTT. Translation gives CAISWGQDNSPLHF.